This T cell receptor (beta chain) stems from a study of long-term antiretroviral therapy in people with HIV. The study, taken as a whole, reports: Diversity rose after ART but stayed below transplant donor controls.

Sequencing used immunoSEQ v3.0 at survey level. Libraries were prepared by immunoSEQ multiplex PCR; TCRdb keeps only in-frame clonotypes and omits some of them. The table lists about 23,000 clones, approximately 86% of them singletons. This clone showed up just a few times. Its antigen is not known. Among participants with HIV, every one received treatment in the United States. Cryopreserved PBMC, at about 0.9-11 million per sample, were present before DNA extraction. The CDR3 contains 16 residues. V shed 0 bases and J shed 0 bases, with 9 bases lying between them. Germline V gives CDR1 LGHNT, CDR2 FRNRAP.

Source: unsorted PBMCs, taken 1.6 years after starting antiretroviral therapy. The clonotype originates from a man aged 35-49 years with HIV. The chain combines TRBV12-5 with TRBJ1-3; D unresolved. CDR3 in DNA: TGTGCTAGTGGTTTGGTATTATCCCTCTCTGGAAACACCATATATTTT. This translates into CASGLVLSLSGNTIYF.